The T cell receptor (beta chain) under discussion was sequenced for a study of T cell repertoires in cytomegalovirus infection. Study-level information: Use of recently identified HLA-C-restricted and well-studied HLA-B-restricted CMV epitopes was part of the study. Points from the study as a whole: The ex vivo response was dominated by HLA-C-restricted CMV-specific TCR beta clonotypes.

Each CDR3 protein is one row after TCRdb ran MiXCR on the reads. The sample consists of 600,000 to 700,000 distinct CDR3 sequences, about 30% of them appearing once. As concerns this clonotype: Its antigen remains unidentified.

This clonotype originated in a human donor in good health (CMV status not recorded). Some clones in this sample may be carry-over from other donors' samples. The sample in question was cultured PBMCs, obtained from culture after CMV antigen stimulation.

CDR3 nucleotide sequence: TGTGCCAGCAGTTTCGGACGGACCGCAACTAATGAAAAACTGTTTTTT. Its protein is CASSFGRTATNEKLFF. This sequence joins TRBV6-6 and TRBJ1-4, with D hard to call. Deletions cut 4 bases from V and 0 bases from J, with 12 bases between. Germline CDR1 MNHNY, CDR2 SVGAGI (reference sequence). The CDR3 is 16 amino acids.